This note documents a single TCR beta chain sequence. This sample stems from a study of cytomegalovirus exposure and HLA in healthy donors. The germline CDR1 and CDR2 sequences are SGHNT and YYREEE (reference sequence). The length of the CDR3 is 14 residues. V lost 6 bases to trimming and J lost 9 bases, with 16 bases between them. Primers: 60 Vbeta forward and 13 Jbeta reverse. Some clones are missing from TCRdb's copy, which holds only in-frame ones; the method was immunoSEQ multiplex PCR. The sample yields roughly 160,000 clones, 71% seen once. The sequence came from a girl between 10 and 17 years old in good health and CMV-seronegative. The rearrangement joins TRBV5-4 to TRBJ1-6; D gene unclear. Sample: PBMCs. Written as DNA, the CDR3 is TGTGCCAGCACCCTTGTCGGAGGAAGTTCACCCCTCCACTTT. It yields the protein CASTLVGGSSPLHF. Looking up the rest from reference TRBV5-4 and TRBJ1-6 gives the full variable domain: ETGVTQSPTHLIKTRGQQVTLRCSSQSGHNTVSWYQQALGQGPQFIFQYYREEENGRGNFPPRFSGLQFPNYSSELNVNALELDDSALYLCASTLVGGSSPLHFGNGTRLTVT.